This T cell receptor beta chain was identified during a study of blood T cell repertoires in COVID-19. Study in general: In each case, the material was cDNA or gDNA derived from T cells, B-cell-depleted T cells, or PBMCs.

While infection was still active, Seattle patients were enrolled and then followed longitudinally. The CDR3 spans 13 residues. Per the germline V gene, CDR1 is MDHEN and CDR2 is SYDVKM. Trimming cost V 7 bases and J 7 bases; bases outside gene matches: 4. This clone was seen at least ten times. Original data processing: Reference gene primers were amplified, and this amplification served to estimate nucleated cell counts. Produced via immunoSEQ multiplex PCR; TCRdb's table is partial and in-frame only. V and J calls and clone size come straight from that table; D and trimming were deduced from the DNA. Of some 400,000 clones listed, about 90% are singletons.

Sample: peripheral blood. The clonotype comes from a woman between 55 and 75 years old with COVID-19, enrolled during active disease. The V call is TRBV28, the J call TRBJ2-1; TRBD2 matches at 10 bases. The chain's CDR3 is CASTAAGGNEQFF. For the CDR3, the DNA is TGTGCCAGCACGGCAGCGGGGGGGAATGAGCAGTTCTTC.